This T cell receptor beta chain was profiled in a study of monozygotic twins with inflammatory bowel disease. Overall study results and limits: In the analysis, different T cell subtypes could not be told apart. Healthy co-twins showed greater TCRbeta diversity (inverse Simpson) than IBD patients.

The CDR3 contains 17 residues. Germline-derived CDR1 and CDR2 are DFQATT and SNEGSKA (reference sequence). A note on this clonotype: No antigen is known for it.

Investigators pulled total RNA out of whole blood and did not sort T cells. For both chains, the TCRalpha and TCRbeta cDNA went through two nested PCRs of around 15 and 10 cycles. TCRdb reprocessed the 5' RACE reads and keeps a single row for each CDR3 protein, giving no DNA. This repertoire comprises 95,000 to 110,000 distinct CDR3 sequences; its ten largest clones make up 1.9%. The chain employs TRBV20-1 and TRBJ2-1; TCRdb's assignment of TRBD2 cannot be checked, as there is no DNA. Sequencing input: blood. This TCR came from a human donor with ulcerative colitis or Crohn's disease, or a healthy co-twin of an affected twin (not recorded which). CDR3 residues: CSASNLTSGRSYNEQFF.